Listed below are T cell receptor beta chains from one sample, sequenced in a study of T cell responses to AZD1222 COVID-19 vaccine. The repertoire was sequenced with immunoSEQ multiplex PCR; TCRdb's copy has only in-frame clones and lacks some. This table holds around 140,000 clones, approximately 89% found once. The specimen comprised peripheral blood, sampled 28 days after the second AZD1222 dose. These receptors all stem from an adult who received the AZD1222 COVID-19 vaccine. Both conserved end residues are part of each CDR3. D genes are given only for firm matches. Size tells how often a clone was seen (once, few, many) or the class of an expanded clone, and some rows leave it out.

12,TRBJ2-3,-,TRBV11-2,-,CASSFRTDTQYF,TGTGCCAGCAGCTTTCGCACAGATACGCAGTATTTT
15,TRBJ2-7,TRBD1,TRBV2,-,CASTLGMGQSYEQYF,TGTGCCAGCACCCTGGGGATGGGACAGTCCTACGAGCAGTACTTC
14,TRBJ1-1,-,TRBV7-8,few,CASSSQQGRTEAFF,TGTGCCAGCAGCTCCCAACAGGGCCGGACTGAAGCTTTCTTT
10,TRBJ1-4,-,TRBV28,-,CASSNEKLFF,TGTGCCAGCAGTAATGAAAAACTGTTTTTT
14,TRBJ1-1,-,TRBV3-1/TRBV3-2,once,CASSQDPRVTEAFF,TGTGCCAGCAGCCAAGATCCCCGGGTGACTGAAGCTTTCTTT
11,TRBJ2-1,-,TRBV2,-,CASSAQLLQFF,TGTGCCAGCAGTGCACAGCTACTGCAGTTCTTC
16,TRBJ2-1,TRBD2,TRBV7-9,-,CASSSPAGGQSREQFF,TGTGCCAGCAGCTCACCAGCGGGAGGGCAGTCGAGAGAGCAGTTCTTC
14,TRBJ2-7,TRBD1,TRBV10-3,once,CAISVTGAIYEQYF,TGTGCCATCAGTGTGACAGGGGCTATCTACGAGCAGTACTTC
14,TRBJ1-2,-,TRBV21-1,-,CASSNGGYLHGYTF,TGTGCCAGCAGCAACGGAGGGTACCTACATGGCTACACCTTC
14,TRBJ1-2,TRBD1,TRBV11-2,once,CASSPDRESFGYTF,TGTGCCAGCAGCCCAGACAGGGAATCGTTCGGCTACACCTTC
14,TRBJ1-2,-,TRBV5-8,-,CASSPEFPGYGYTF,TGTGCCAGCAGCCCGGAATTCCCGGGCTATGGCTACACCTTC
13,TRBJ1-2,-,TRBV6-5,-,CASSYLSSYGYTF,TGTGCCAGCAGTTACCTCTCTAGCTATGGCTACACCTTC
14,TRBJ1-1,-,TRBV28,medium-sized,CASSWIRANTEAFF,TGTGCCAGCAGTTGGATCAGGGCGAACACTGAAGCTTTCTTT
13,TRBJ2-7,-,TRBV27,-,CASSFTYRDEQYF,TGTGCCAGCAGTTTCACCTACCGGGACGAGCAGTACTTC
16,TRBJ1-3,TRBD1,TRBV7-9,-,CASSLADRDSGNTIYF,TGTGCCAGCAGCTTAGCGGACAGGGACTCTGGAAACACCATATATTTT
13,TRBJ1-1,-,TRBV5-6,-,CASSFDRSTEAFF,TGTGCCAGCAGCTTCGACAGGTCTACGGAAGCTTTCTTT
14,TRBJ2-7,-,TRBV6-2/TRBV6-3,few,CASSYAFGAYEQYF,TGTGCCAGCAGTTACGCTTTCGGGGCGTACGAGCAGTACTTC
12,TRBJ2-3,-,TRBV30,-,CAWSMGLDTQYF,TGTGCCTGGAGTATGGGACTCGATACGCAGTATTTT
14,TRBJ2-7,TRBD1,TRBV6-5,-,CASSYEGDRAQQYF,TGTGCCAGCAGTTACGAGGGGGACAGGGCTCAGCAGTACTTC
12,TRBJ1-4,-,TRBV29-1,-,CSVGQEDEKLFF,TGCAGCGTTGGACAGGAGGATGAAAAACTGTTTTTT
17,TRBJ1-6,-,TRBV30,-,CAWSFGSGASYNSPLHF,TGTGCCTGGAGTTTTGGGTCCGGAGCCTCCTATAATTCACCCCTCCACTTT
15,TRBJ2-2,-,TRBV11-3,-,CASSRRLADSGELFF,TGTGCCAGCAGCCGTAGGCTGGCAGATTCCGGGGAGCTGTTTTTT
13,TRBJ1-2,-,TRBV18,-,CASSPDSNYGYTF,TGTGCCAGCTCACCTGACAGTAACTATGGCTACACCTTC
20,TRBJ2-4,-,TRBV7-5,-,CARSFPEQGPNLKAKNIQYF,TGTGCCAGAAGCTTCCCTGAACAGGGGCCCAACCTTAAAGCCAAAAACATTCAGTACTTC
20,TRBJ2-3,TRBD2,TRBV6-2/TRBV6-3,-,CASSYSTSGSPIFTADTQYF,TGTGCCAGCAGTTACTCTACTAGCGGGAGTCCTATATTCACGGCAGATACGCAGTATTTT
15,TRBJ1-1,TRBD1,TRBV5-8,-,CASSSRQGTNTEAFF,TGTGCCAGCAGCTCCAGACAGGGGACGAACACTGAAGCTTTCTTT
16,TRBJ2-3,TRBD2,TRBV11-3,-,CASSGRTSGGTDTQYF,TGTGCCAGCAGCGGTAGGACTAGCGGGGGCACAGATACGCAGTATTTT
21,TRBJ2-3,TRBD2,TRBV2,-,CASSEPYGLAGASRGADTQYF,TGTGCCAGCAGTGAGCCCTACGGACTAGCGGGAGCCTCCCGAGGCGCAGATACGCAGTATTTT
17,TRBJ2-5,TRBD1,TRBV24-1,-,CATSDLGVRGQEETQYF,TGTGCCACCAGTGATTTAGGTGTCAGGGGGCAGGAAGAGACCCAGTACTTC
17,TRBJ1-4,TRBD1,TRBV7-9,-,CASSSTGGGEMEEKLFF,TGTGCCAGCAGCTCGACAGGGGGCGGAGAAATGGAAGAAAAACTGTTTTTT
14,TRBJ1-2,TRBD1,TRBV25-1,once,CASSKTGSNYGYTF,TGTGCCAGCAGTAAGACAGGGTCCAACTATGGCTACACCTTC
14,TRBJ1-1,TRBD1,TRBV10-3,-,CAISEPDRATEAFF,TGTGCCATCAGTGAGCCTGACAGGGCGACTGAAGCTTTCTTT
14,TRBJ1-6,-,TRBV21-1,-,CASSRCGGTSPLHF,TGTGCCAGCAGCAGGTGCGGAGGGACTTCACCCCTCCACTTT
13,TRBJ2-2,-,TRBV13,once,CASSLEGDGELFF,TGTGCCAGCAGCTTAGAGGGTGACGGGGAGCTGTTTTTT
13,TRBJ2-1,TRBD2,TRBV27,-,CASSSGSYNEQFF,TGTGCCAGCAGTAGCGGGAGCTACAATGAGCAGTTCTTC
14,TRBJ2-2,-,TRBV14,-,CASSQVGAAGELFF,TGTGCCAGCAGCCAAGTTGGGGCGGCCGGGGAGCTGTTTTTT
15,TRBJ1-3,TRBD1,TRBV6-5,once,CASRMNRGTGNTIYF,TGTGCCAGCAGGATGAACAGGGGGACCGGAAACACCATATATTTT
15,TRBJ2-3,TRBD1,TRBV4-1,-,CASSQRQGDPDTQYF,TGCGCCAGCAGCCAACGACAGGGTGACCCAGATACGCAGTATTTT
16,TRBJ1-1,TRBD1,TRBV28,-,CASTPSGAGGATEAFF,TGTGCCAGCACCCCTAGTGGGGCAGGGGGCGCCACTGAAGCTTTCTTT
17,TRBJ2-5,-,TRBV5-8,once,CASSLEGRPNTQETQYF,TGTGCCAGCAGCTTGGAGGGACGGCCCAATACACAAGAGACCCAGTACTTC
12,TRBJ2-7,-,TRBV30,-,CAWSPLGEEQYF,TGTGCCTGGAGTCCCCTGGGGGAAGAGCAGTACTTC
11,TRBJ1-2,-,TRBV7-9,-,CATQGEDGYTF,TGTGCCACACAGGGCGAGGATGGCTACACCTTC
17,TRBJ1-2,TRBD1,TRBV7-2,-,CASSPNRGSGLGYGYTF,TGTGCCAGCAGCCCCAACAGGGGCTCGGGATTAGGCTATGGCTACACCTTC
14,TRBJ1-4,-,TRBV19,-,CASRGLLSNEKLFF,TGTGCCAGTAGAGGACTGCTGTCTAATGAAAAACTGTTTTTT
15,TRBJ2-7,-,TRBV18,few,CASSPRQGGTYEQYF,TGTGCCAGCTCACCACGACAGGGAGGAACCTACGAGCAGTACTTC
17,TRBJ2-1,TRBD2,TRBV18,-,CASSPSLLAGVVNEQFF,TGTGCCAGCTCACCAAGCCTACTAGCGGGAGTGGTGAATGAGCAGTTCTTC
13,TRBJ1-2,-,TRBV5-1,-,CASSFREDYGYTF,TGCGCCAGCAGCTTCAGGGAAGACTATGGCTACACCTTC
15,TRBJ2-5,-,TRBV7-3,-,CASSSQNGRQETQYF,TGTGCCAGCAGCTCCCAGAACGGGAGACAAGAGACCCAGTACTTC
13,TRBJ1-5,-,TRBV10-3,few,CAISESGMVPQHF,TGTGCCATCAGTGAGTCGGGGATGGTTCCCCAGCATTTT
15,TRBJ2-2,-,TRBV11-2,-,CASSFALRRTGELFF,TGTGCCAGCAGCTTCGCGCTCCGCCGGACCGGGGAGCTGTTTTTT
14,TRBJ1-3,-,TRBV28,-,CASSFPSRSSTIYF,TGTGCCAGCAGTTTTCCTTCCCGCTCCTCCACCATATATTTT
15,TRBJ1-5,-,TRBV28,once,CASSLLRDSNQPQHF,TGTGCCAGCAGTTTATTAAGAGATAGCAATCAGCCCCAGCATTTT